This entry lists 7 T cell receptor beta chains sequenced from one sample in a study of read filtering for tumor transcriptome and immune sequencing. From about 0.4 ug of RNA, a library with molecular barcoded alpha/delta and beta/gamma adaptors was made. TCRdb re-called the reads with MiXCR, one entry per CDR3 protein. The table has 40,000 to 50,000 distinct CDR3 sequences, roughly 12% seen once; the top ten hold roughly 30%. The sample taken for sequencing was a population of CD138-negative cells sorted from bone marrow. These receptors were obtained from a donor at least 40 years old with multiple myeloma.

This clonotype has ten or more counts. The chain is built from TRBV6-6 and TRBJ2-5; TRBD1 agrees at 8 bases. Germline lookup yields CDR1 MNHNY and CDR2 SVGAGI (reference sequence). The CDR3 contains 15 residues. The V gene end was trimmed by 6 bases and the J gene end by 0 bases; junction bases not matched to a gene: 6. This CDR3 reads CASRQGATYQETQYF. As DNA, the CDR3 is TGTGCCAGCAGGCAGGGGGCCACGTACCAAGAGACCCAGTACTTC.

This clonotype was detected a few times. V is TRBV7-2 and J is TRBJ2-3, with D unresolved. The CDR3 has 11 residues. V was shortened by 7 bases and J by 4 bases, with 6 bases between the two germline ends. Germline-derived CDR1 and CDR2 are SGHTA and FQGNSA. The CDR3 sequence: CASISPDTQYF. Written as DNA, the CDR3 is TGTGCCAGCATTAGCCCAGATACGCAGTATTTT.

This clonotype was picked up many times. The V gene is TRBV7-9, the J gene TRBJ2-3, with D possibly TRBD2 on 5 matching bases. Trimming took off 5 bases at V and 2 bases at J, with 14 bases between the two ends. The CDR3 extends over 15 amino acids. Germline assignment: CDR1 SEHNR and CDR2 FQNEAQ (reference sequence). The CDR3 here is CASSGGQRNTDTQYF. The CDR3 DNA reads TGTGCCAGCAGCGGAGGCCAGCGGAACACAGATACGCAGTATTTT.

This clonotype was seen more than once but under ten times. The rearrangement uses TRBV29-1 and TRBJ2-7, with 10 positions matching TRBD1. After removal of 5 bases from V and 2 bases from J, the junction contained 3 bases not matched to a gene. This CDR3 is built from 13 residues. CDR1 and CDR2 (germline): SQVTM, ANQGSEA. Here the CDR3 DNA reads TGCAGCGTTATTGGGACAGGGGCCTACGAGCAGTACTTC. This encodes CSVIGTGAYEQYF.

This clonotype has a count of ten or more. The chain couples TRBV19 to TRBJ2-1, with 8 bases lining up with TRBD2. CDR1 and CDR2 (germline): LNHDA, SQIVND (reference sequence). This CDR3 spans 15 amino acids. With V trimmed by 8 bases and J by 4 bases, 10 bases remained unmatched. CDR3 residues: CASGWGGGRYNEQFF. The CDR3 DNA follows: TGTGCCAGTGGCTGGGGAGGCGGGAGGTACAATGAGCAGTTCTTC.

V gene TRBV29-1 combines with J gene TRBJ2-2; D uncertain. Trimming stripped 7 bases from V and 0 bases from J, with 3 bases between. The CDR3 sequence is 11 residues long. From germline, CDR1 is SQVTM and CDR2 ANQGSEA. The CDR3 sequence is CSASNTGELFF. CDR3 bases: TGCAGCGCCTCGAACACCGGGGAGCTGTTTTTT.

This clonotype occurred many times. CDR3 nucleotide sequence: TGTGCCAGCAGCTTAGCAGCGGAGAGGGAGACCCAGTACTTC. Encoded protein: CASSLAAERETQYF. The chain carries TRBV7-9 and TRBJ2-5; D is possibly TRBD2 (5 bases). V was trimmed by 0 bases and J by 5 bases, leaving 10 bases between them. The CDR3 contains 14 residues. Germline CDR1 and CDR2: SEHNR and FQNEAQ (reference sequence).